This T cell receptor (beta chain) came from a study of identical twins listed by TCRdb under 2016. For the wider study: To test whether fetal clonotypes persist, the study used deep sequencing on TCR alpha and beta repertoires from monozygotic twins, unrelated adults of various ages, and cord blood. To rule out contamination, the twin experiments were replicated at different times with different library preparation protocols.

Broad study findings and their caveats: Invariant T cells such as MAIT and iNKT could partly confound zero-insertion analyses, though diverse VJ usage argued against this for most clonotypes. Abundant cord blood beta clonotypes carried fewer insertions; young adult naive repertoires showed a weaker similar trend, while memory repertoires showed none. Recombination models systematically underestimated out-of-frame TCR alpha sharing in monozygotic twins but agreed with sharing between unrelated individuals. Out-of-frame TCR alpha sequences shared between twins showed an excess of low generation-probability sequences compared with coincidental sharing between unrelated individuals. In beta out-of-frame sequences, excess twin sharing was weaker, because having fewer shared sequences lowered the signal-to-noise ratio. Because the same donors could not be followed over many years, conclusions were based on cross-sectional statistical analysis.

Only healthy Caucasian donors were included. The twin cohort comprised three pairs of female monozygotic twins, all aged roughly 18 to 30 years. Peripheral blood mononuclear cells were used as the source from which RNA for TCR libraries was isolated. This clonotype came up a few times. This receptor's antigen is unknown. Per-base qualities were not stored, and no clone one base away is much larger. The method behind the library was 5' RACE. Sequenced on an Illumina HiSeq 2000. Template switching introduced a universal primer binding site; the final cDNA contained a unique molecular identifier, enabling accurate counting of TCR cDNA molecules. Specific primers in the conserved constant-segment region were used to synthesize first-strand cDNA for TCR alpha and beta chains. To control for contamination, every cDNA library was double barcoded, receiving both a SMART-Mk sample barcode and Illumina barcodes. TruSeq adapter sequences and Illumina sample barcodes were added in two successive PCR steps. The Illumina HiSeq platform was used with custom primers to sequence TCR alpha and beta cDNA libraries. On the authors' methods: MiGEC was used to process raw reads and extract unique molecular identifiers, and MiXCR was used to find CDR3 positions. For each individual, recombination models were inferred using an EM algorithm with the repgenHMM and IGoR tools. Shared clonotypes were analyzed with the tcR package in R, and sharing was normalized by the product of cloneset sizes. To study raw recombination free of thymic and clonal selection effects, out-of-frame nonproductive sequences were analyzed. The public reads were reanalyzed by TCRdb: fastp trimming at Q25, MiXCR alignment, in-frame beta chains only. Here each entry gathers all rows of one CDR3 protein and keeps the most common genes and DNA. The V and J calls reflect TCRdb's pipeline rather than the authors' work. The sample table records approximately 680,000 distinct CDR3 sequences; under 8.5% of these occur just once. The ten largest clones add up to 1.5% to 2% of the sample.

The V end loses 7 bases and the J end loses 5 bases, and a stretch of 14 bases separates them. The germline V gene supplies CDR1 SNHLY and CDR2 FYNNEI. Including the terminal cysteine and phenylalanine, the CDR3 comprises 13 residues. Left in the record is the CDR3 DNA by itself, 39 bases read in frame from the first base. The sample also formed part of further work on yellow fever vaccine responses in identical twins. Taken from the second paper: The authors reported that the T cell response to vaccination in identical twins appeared partly convergent and partly personalized. Focusing on identical twins, the study followed the T cell clones that responded to the vaccine, and did so with precision.

This clonotype was sampled from a woman between 18 and 29 years old in good health. The material sequenced was PBMCs. Recombination joined TRBV2 with TRBJ2-5; the D segment could be TRBD2, given 6 matching bases. The DNA reads TGTGCCAGCAAACGGGAGCGGGTGGAGACCCAGTACTTC. Its translation is CASKRERVETQYF.